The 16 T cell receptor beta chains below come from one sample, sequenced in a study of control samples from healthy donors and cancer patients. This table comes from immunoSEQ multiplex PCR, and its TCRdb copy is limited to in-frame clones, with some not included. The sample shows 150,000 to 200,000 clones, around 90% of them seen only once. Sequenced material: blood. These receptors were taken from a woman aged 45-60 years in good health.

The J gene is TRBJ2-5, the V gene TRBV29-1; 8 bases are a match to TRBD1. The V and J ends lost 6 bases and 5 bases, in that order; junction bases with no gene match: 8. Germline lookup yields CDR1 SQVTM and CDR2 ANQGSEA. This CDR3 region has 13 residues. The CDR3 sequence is CSVGRQGRETQYF. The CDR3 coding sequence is TGCAGCGTGGGAAGACAGGGGCGCGAGACCCAGTACTTC.

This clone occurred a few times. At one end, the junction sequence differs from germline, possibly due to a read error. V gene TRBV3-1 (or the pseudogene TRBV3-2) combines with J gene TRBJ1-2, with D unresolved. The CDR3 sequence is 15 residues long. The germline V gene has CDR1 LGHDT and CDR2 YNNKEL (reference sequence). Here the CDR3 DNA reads TGTGCCAGCAGCAAAGAATCCTGGTTTAACTATGGCTACACCTTC. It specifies CASSKESWFNYGYTF.

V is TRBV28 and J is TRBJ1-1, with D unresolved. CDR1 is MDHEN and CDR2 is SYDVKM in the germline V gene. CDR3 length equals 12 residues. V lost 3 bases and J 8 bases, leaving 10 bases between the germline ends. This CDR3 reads CASSLSILEAFF. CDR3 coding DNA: TGTGCCAGCAGTTTGTCGATTTTGGAAGCTTTCTTT.

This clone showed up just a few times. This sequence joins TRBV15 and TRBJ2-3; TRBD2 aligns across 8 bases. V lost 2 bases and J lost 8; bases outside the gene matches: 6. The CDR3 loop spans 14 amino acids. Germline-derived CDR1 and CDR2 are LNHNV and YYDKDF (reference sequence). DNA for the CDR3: TGTGCCACCAGCAGATCCCGGGAGGGGGGTACGCAGTATTTT. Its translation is CATSRSREGGTQYF.

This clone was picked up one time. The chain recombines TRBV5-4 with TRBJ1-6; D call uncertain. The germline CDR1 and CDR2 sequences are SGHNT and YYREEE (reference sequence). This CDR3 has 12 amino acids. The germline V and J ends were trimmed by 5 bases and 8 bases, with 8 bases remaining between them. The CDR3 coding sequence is TGTGCCAGCAGGATAGGAGATTCACCCCTCCACTTT. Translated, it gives CASRIGDSPLHF.

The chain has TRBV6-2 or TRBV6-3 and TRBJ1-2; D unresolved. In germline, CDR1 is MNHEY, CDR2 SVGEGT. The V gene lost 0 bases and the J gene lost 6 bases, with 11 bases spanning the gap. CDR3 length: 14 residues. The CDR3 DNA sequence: TGTGCCAGCAGTTACTCCACATCATCCCATGGCTACACCTTC. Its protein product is CASSYSTSSHGYTF.

The CDR3 DNA reads TGTGCCAGCAGGACAGGGGCTGGAAACACCATATATTTT. Translating it yields CASRTGAGNTIYF. V gene TRBV28 combines with J gene TRBJ1-3; 8 nucleotides match TRBD1. CDR3 length equals 13 residues. J was trimmed by 2 bases and V by 6 bases; bases with no gene match: 0. Per germline, CDR1 MDHEN and CDR2 SYDVKM. The complete variable domain, with remaining parts taken from reference TRBV28 and TRBJ1-3, reads DVKVTQSSRYLVKRTGEKVFLECVQDMDHENMFWYRQDPGLGLRLIYFSYDVKMKEKGDIPEGYSVSREKKERFSLILESASTNQTSMYLCASRTGAGNTIYFGEGSWLTVV.

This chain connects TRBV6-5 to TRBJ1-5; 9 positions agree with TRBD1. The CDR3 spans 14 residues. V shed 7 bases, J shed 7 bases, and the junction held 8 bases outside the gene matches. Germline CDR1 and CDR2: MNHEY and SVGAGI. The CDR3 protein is CASTSGQGRQPQHF. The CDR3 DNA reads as TGTGCCAGCACCTCGGGACAGGGAAGACAGCCCCAGCATTTT.

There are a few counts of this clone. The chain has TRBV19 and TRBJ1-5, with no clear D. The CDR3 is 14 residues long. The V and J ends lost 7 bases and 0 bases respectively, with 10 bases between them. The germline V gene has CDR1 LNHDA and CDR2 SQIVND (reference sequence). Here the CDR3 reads CASIPHNSNQPQHF. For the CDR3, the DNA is TGTGCCAGTATTCCACATAATAGCAATCAGCCCCAGCATTTT.

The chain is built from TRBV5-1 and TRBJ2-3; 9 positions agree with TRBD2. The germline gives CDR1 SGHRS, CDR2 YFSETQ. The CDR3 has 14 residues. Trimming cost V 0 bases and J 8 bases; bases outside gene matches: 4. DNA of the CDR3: TGCGCCAGCAGCTTGGGGACTAGCGAGGGTACGCAGTATTTT. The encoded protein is CASSLGTSEGTQYF.

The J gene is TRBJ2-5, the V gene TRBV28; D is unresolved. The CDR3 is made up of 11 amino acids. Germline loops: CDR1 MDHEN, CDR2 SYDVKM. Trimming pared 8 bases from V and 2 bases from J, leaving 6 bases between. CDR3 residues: CASGWQETQYF. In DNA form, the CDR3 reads TGTGCCAGCGGCTGGCAAGAGACCCAGTACTTC.

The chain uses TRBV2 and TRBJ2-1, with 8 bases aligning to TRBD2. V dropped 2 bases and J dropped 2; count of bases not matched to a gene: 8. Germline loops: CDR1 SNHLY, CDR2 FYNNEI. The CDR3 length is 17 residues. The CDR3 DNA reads TGTGCCAGCAGTGAAATAAGGGGCGGGGGGACCTACAATGAGCAGTTCTTC. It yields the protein CASSEIRGGGTYNEQFF.

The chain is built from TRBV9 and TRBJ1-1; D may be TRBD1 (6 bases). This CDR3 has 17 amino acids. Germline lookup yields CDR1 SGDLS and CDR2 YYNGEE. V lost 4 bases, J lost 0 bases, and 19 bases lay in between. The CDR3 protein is CASSPRIRGKMNTEAFF. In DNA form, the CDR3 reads TGTGCCAGCAGCCCTAGAATCAGGGGCAAAATGAACACTGAAGCTTTCTTT.

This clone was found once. CDR3 residues: CAISDGGDSNQPQHF. Written as DNA, the CDR3 is TGTGCCATCAGTGACGGAGGCGATAGCAATCAGCCCCAGCATTTT. This chain joins TRBV10-3 and TRBJ1-5, with D hard to call. V lost 3 bases and J 0 bases, leaving 9 bases between the germline ends. Per the germline V gene, CDR1 is ENHRY and CDR2 is SYGVKD. The CDR3 spans 15 residues.

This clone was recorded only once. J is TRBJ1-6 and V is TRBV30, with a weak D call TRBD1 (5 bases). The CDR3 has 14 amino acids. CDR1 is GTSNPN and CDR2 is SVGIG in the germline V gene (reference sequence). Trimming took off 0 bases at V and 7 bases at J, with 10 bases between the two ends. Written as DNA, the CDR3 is TGTGCCTGGAGTGTCGCCGGGGGGAATTCACCCCTCCACTTT. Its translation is CAWSVAGGNSPLHF.

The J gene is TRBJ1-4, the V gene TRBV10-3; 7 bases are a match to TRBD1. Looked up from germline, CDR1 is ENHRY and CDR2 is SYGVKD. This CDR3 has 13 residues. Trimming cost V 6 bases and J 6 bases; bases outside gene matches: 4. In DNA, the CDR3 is TGTGCCATCAGCCAGGGGACAGATGAAAAACTGTTTTTT. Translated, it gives CAISQGTDEKLFF.